The 19 T cell receptor beta chains below all came from one sample that was sequenced in a study of CD8 T cells in Susac syndrome. Random hexamers were used to reverse transcribe an amount of roughly 0.5 to 1 ug RNA. Each CDR3 protein gets one entry after TCRdb re-called the immunoSEQ multiplex PCR reads with MiXCR. The data show about 240,000 distinct CDR3 sequences, 90% to 97% seen once. Sequencing input: CD4+ T cells from PBMCs. These receptors were taken from a human donor with Susac syndrome.

The chain combines TRBV7-3 with TRBJ2-1, with TRBD2 matching over 7 bases. CDR1 is SGHTA, CDR2 FQGTGA, per germline. V dropped 5 bases and J dropped 6; count of bases not matched to a gene: 10. The length of the CDR3 is 15 residues. The CDR3 DNA reads as TGTGCCAGCAGCGCCCGACTAGCCCTAGTCAATGAGCAGTTCTTC. It is translated as CASSARLALVNEQFF.

This clonotype was detected only once. The chain employs TRBV27 and TRBJ1-1, with D perhaps matching TRBD1 (5 bases). Germline CDR1 and CDR2: MNHEY and SMNVEV (reference sequence). Trimming took 8 bases from V and 4 from J, leaving 14 bases between them. The CDR3 is 13 residues long. The CDR3 sequence: CASRDLFGTEAFF. The CDR3 bases are TGTGCCAGCCGGGACCTTTTCGGCACTGAAGCTTTCTTT.

The V and J genes are TRBV28 and TRBJ1-5; D possibly corresponds to TRBD1 (5 bases). Trimming removed 1 base at V and 0 bases at J, with 7 bases between. CDR3 length equals 15 residues. CDR1 and CDR2 from the germline V gene are MDHEN and SYDVKM. The CDR3 region is CASSLSGYSNQPQHF. In nucleotides, the CDR3 is TGTGCCAGCAGTTTATCAGGGTATAGCAATCAGCCCCAGCATTTT.

The chain couples TRBV25-1 to TRBJ1-2, with D hard to call. Trimming pared 2 bases from V and 5 bases from J, leaving 9 bases between. The germline CDR1 and CDR2 sequences are MGHDK and SYGVNS. This CDR3 has 13 residues. The CDR3 protein is CASSELGLYGYTF. The CDR3 DNA is TGTGCCAGCAGTGAACTGGGGTTGTATGGCTACACCTTC.

This chain connects TRBV6-5 to TRBJ1-2, with D maybe TRBD1 (6 bases). The CDR3 length is 12 residues. The germline gives CDR1 MNHEY, CDR2 SVGAGI. With 11 bases removed from V and 7 bases from J, the gap between germline ends came to 17 bases. The CDR3: CASRKDSGGYTF. The CDR3 DNA follows: TGTGCCTCGAGGAAGGACAGCGGTGGCTACACCTTC.

V gene TRBV5-4 combines with J gene TRBJ1-3; TRBD1 agrees at 7 bases. Germline lookup yields CDR1 SGHNT and CDR2 YYREEE (reference sequence). The CDR3 extends over 14 amino acids. J gave up 2 bases and V 3 bases, and 2 bases lay outside the gene matches. CDR3 DNA: TGTGCCAGCAGCTACGGACAGGCTGGAAACACCATATATTTT. This gives the protein CASSYGQAGNTIYF.

This chain uses TRBV11-1 with TRBJ2-7, with 8 bases matching TRBD1. This CDR3 contains 14 residues. Germline-derived CDR1 and CDR2 are SGHAT and FQDESV (reference sequence). V trimming: 5 bases; J trimming: 5 bases; junction bases outside the gene matches: 8. DNA for the CDR3: TGTGCCAGCAGCCCTTACCAGGGGGCTAACGAGCAGTACTTC. Protein product: CASSPYQGANEQYF.

Only one count was recorded for this clonotype. The chain carries TRBV24-1 and TRBJ1-2; D gene uncertain. Germline-derived CDR1 and CDR2 are KGHDR and SFDVKD. V shed 0 bases and J shed 8 bases, with 3 bases lying between them. The CDR3 consists of 11 residues. As DNA, the CDR3 is TGTGCCACCAGTGATTTGTACGGCTACACCTTC. Amino acids: CATSDLYGYTF.

The rearrangement uses TRBV9 and TRBJ1-1; TRBD1 is a possible D gene (6 bases). Germline CDR1 reads SGDLS; CDR2 reads YYNGEE. This CDR3 comprises 13 residues. V was shortened by 4 bases and J by 8 bases, with 15 bases between the two germline ends. The chain's CDR3 is CASSTRGGAEAFF. CDR3 DNA: TGTGCCAGCAGCACGAGAGGGGGGGCAGAAGCTTTCTTT.

The chain recombines TRBV27 with TRBJ1-1; a weak D match, TRBD1 (5 bases). Trimming shortened V by 3 bases and J by 2 bases, and 13 bases separated the two germline ends. This CDR3 comprises 15 residues. Germline V lookup: CDR1 MNHEY, CDR2 SMNVEV (reference sequence). The CDR3 DNA is TGTGCCAGCAGTTTTGGTGGGACGGCTAACACTGAAGCTTTCTTT. Amino acid sequence: CASSFGGTANTEAFF.

This clonotype occurred once. The chain employs TRBV4-1 and TRBJ2-1; D is perhaps TRBD1 (6 bases). V was shortened by 4 bases and J by 0 bases, with 13 bases between the two germline ends. Germline loops: CDR1 MGHRA, CDR2 YSYEKL. The CDR3 is 16 amino acids. The CDR3: CASSRRLDSSYNEQFF. The CDR3, as DNA: TGCGCCAGCAGCCGTCGGTTGGACAGCTCCTACAATGAGCAGTTCTTC.

V gene TRBV14 combines with J gene TRBJ2-1; D not certain. The germline V and J ends were trimmed by 4 bases and 1 base, with 11 bases remaining between them. This CDR3 comprises 15 residues. CDR1 and CDR2 from the germline V gene are SGHDN and FVKESK. The CDR3 here is CASSPRSGSYNEQFF. The CDR3 nucleotides read TGTGCCAGCAGCCCTCGGAGTGGTTCCTACAATGAGCAGTTCTTC.

The chain recombines TRBV29-1 with TRBJ2-1, with unresolved D. Deletions cut 2 bases from V and 7 bases from J, with 18 bases between. The CDR3 sequence is 15 residues long. Germline-derived CDR1 and CDR2 are SQVTM and ANQGSEA. The CDR3 DNA is TGCAGCGTTGAATACCGGAAGAGTCAGTGGAATGAGCAGTTCTTC. This codes for CSVEYRKSQWNEQFF.

V and J are TRBV15 and TRBJ2-1, with a weak D call TRBD2 (5 bases). Germline values: CDR1 LNHNV, CDR2 YYDKDF (reference sequence). The CDR3 consists of 14 residues. V was clipped by 5 bases and J by 2 bases, with 10 bases between them. In nucleotides, the CDR3 is TGTGCCACCAGCCGAGCGGAACCCTACAATGAGCAGTTCTTC. It is translated as CATSRAEPYNEQFF.

V is TRBV15 and J is TRBJ1-1; D call uncertain. This CDR3 region has 14 residues. Germline V gene lookup returns CDR1 LNHNV and CDR2 YYDKDF (reference sequence). Trimming removed 6 bases at V and 3 bases at J, with 14 bases between. The CDR3: CATRKKGFDTEAFF. The CDR3 coding sequence is TGTGCCACCAGAAAAAAAGGGTTCGACACTGAAGCTTTCTTT.

The chain joins TRBV4-2 to TRBJ1-1; tentative D call: TRBD1 (5 bases). The CDR3 spans 16 residues. Germline CDR1 LGHNA, CDR2 YNFKEQ. The V end was cut by 4 bases, the J end by 0 bases, with 15 bases between. Here the CDR3 reads CASSRGRDRLNTEAFF. The CDR3 nucleotides are TGTGCCAGCAGCCGTGGAAGGGACCGACTGAACACTGAAGCTTTCTTT.

This chain connects TRBV27 to TRBJ1-2; D uncertain. CDR1 MNHEY and CDR2 SMNVEV come from the germline V gene (reference sequence). This CDR3 has 13 amino acids. The V end lost 3 bases, the J end lost 4 bases, and 9 bases lay between the germline ends. CDR3 in amino acids: CASSFRLGYGYTF. The CDR3 nucleotides read TGTGCCAGCAGTTTCCGGCTGGGCTATGGCTACACCTTC.

This chain uses TRBV29-1 with TRBJ1-1; weak D call: TRBD1 (6 bases). Germline V gene sequence: CDR1 SQVTM, CDR2 ANQGSEA. The CDR3 is 14 amino acids. Trimming shortened V by 5 bases and J by 0 bases, and 13 bases separated the two germline ends. The CDR3 bases are TGCAGCGTTAGCCCGGGACACCTGAACACTGAAGCTTTCTTT. Translated, it gives CSVSPGHLNTEAFF.

This clonotype is a singleton in its sample. CDR3 sequence (DNA): TGTGCCAGAAGCCGACTTGGGACTCCCGCCGATGAGCAGTTCTTC. Translating gives CARSRLGTPADEQFF. The chain couples TRBV30 to TRBJ2-1; D is possibly TRBD2 (6 bases). This CDR3 region has 15 residues. Trimming stripped 8 bases from V and 8 bases from J, with 25 bases between. In germline, CDR1 is GTSNPN, CDR2 SVGIG (reference sequence).